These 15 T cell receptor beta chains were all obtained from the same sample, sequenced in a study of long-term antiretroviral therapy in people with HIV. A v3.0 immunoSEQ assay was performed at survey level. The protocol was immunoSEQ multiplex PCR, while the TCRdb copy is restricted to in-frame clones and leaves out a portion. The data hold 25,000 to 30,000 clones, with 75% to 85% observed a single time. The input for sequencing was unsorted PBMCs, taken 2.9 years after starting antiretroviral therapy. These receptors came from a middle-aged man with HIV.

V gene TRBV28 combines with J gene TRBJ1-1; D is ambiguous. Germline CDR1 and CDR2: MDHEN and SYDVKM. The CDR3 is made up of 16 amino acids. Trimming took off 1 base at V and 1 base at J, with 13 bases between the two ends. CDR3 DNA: TGTGCCAGCAGTTTATACCTCGGGAAGTCGAACACTGAAGCTTTCTTT. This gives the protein CASSLYLGKSNTEAFF.

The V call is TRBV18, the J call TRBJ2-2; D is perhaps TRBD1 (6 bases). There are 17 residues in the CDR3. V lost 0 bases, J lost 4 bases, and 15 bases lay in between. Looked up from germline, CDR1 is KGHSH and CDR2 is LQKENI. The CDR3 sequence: CASSPPKGQRATGELFF. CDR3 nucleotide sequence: TGTGCCAGCTCACCACCCAAAGGACAGAGGGCCACCGGGGAGCTGTTTTTT. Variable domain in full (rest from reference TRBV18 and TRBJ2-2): NAGVMQNPRHLVRRRGQEARLRCSPMKGHSHVYWYRQLPEEGLKFMVYLQKENIIDESGMPKERFSAEFPKEGPSILRIQQVVRGDSAAYFCASSPPKGQRATGELFFGEGSRLTVL.

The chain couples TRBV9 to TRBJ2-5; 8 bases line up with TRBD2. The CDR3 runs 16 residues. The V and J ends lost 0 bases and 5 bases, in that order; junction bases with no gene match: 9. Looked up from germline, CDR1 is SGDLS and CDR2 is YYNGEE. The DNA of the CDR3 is TGTGCCAGCAGCGTAGGGGGCTCGGGGGGGCATGAGACCCAGTACTTC. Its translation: CASSVGGSGGHETQYF. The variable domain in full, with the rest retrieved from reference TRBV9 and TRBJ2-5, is DSGVTQTPKHLITATGQRVTLRCSPRSGDLSVYWYQQSLDQGLQFLIQYYNGEERAKGNILERFSAQQFPDLHSELNLSSLELGDSALYFCASSVGGSGGHETQYFGPGTRLLVL.

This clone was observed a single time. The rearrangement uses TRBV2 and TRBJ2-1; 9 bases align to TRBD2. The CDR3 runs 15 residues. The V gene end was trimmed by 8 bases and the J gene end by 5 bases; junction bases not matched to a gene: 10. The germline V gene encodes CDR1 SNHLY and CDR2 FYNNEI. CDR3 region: CASLPRTSVDNEQFF. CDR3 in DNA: TGTGCCAGCCTCCCGAGGACTAGCGTCGACAATGAGCAGTTCTTC.

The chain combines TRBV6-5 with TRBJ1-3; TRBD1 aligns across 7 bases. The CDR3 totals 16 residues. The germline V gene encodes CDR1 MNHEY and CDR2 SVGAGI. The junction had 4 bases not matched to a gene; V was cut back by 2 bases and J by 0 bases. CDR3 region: CASSYGDSNSGNTIYF. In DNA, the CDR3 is TGTGCCAGCAGTTACGGGGACAGCAACTCTGGAAACACCATATATTTT.

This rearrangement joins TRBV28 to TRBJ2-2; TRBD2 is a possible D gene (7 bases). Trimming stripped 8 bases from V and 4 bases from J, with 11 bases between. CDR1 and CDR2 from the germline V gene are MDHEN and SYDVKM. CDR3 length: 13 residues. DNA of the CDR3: TGTGCCAGCGAGAGGGGGGGCACCGGGGAGCTGTTTTTT. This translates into CASERGGTGELFF. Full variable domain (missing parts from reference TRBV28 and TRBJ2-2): DVKVTQSSRYLVKRTGEKVFLECVQDMDHENMFWYRQDPGLGLRLIYFSYDVKMKEKGDIPEGYSVSREKKERFSLILESASTNQTSMYLCASERGGTGELFFGEGSRLTVL.

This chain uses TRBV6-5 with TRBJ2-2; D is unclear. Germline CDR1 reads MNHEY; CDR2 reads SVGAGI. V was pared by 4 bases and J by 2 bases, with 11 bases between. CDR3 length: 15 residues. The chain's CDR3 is CASSFTVLNTGELFF. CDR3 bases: TGTGCCAGCAGTTTTACAGTACTTAACACCGGGGAGCTGTTTTTT.

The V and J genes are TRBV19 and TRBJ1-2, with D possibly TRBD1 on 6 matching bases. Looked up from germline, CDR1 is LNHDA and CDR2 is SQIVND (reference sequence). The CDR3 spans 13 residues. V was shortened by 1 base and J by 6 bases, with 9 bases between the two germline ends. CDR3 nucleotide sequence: TGTGCCAGTAGTATAGTAACAGGGAATGGCTACACCTTC. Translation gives CASSIVTGNGYTF.

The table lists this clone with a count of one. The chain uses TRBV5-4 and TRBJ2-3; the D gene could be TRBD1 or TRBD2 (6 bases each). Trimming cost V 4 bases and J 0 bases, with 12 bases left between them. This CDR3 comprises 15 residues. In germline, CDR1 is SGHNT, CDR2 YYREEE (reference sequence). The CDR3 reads CASSPGGSSTDTQYF. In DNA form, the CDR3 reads TGTGCCAGCAGCCCCGGGGGCTCTAGCACAGATACGCAGTATTTT.

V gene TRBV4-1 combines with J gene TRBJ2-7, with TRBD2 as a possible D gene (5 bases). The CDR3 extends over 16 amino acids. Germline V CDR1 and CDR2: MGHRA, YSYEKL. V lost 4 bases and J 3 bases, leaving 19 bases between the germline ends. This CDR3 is CASSPDPGSSFYEQYF. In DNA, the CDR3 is TGCGCCAGCAGCCCTGACCCCGGGTCTAGCTTCTACGAGCAGTACTTC.

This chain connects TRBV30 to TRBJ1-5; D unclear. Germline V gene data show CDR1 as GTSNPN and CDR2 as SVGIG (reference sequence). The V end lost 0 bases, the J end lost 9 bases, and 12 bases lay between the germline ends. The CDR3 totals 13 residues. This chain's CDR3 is CAWSVSFLGPQHF. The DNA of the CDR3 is TGTGCCTGGAGTGTCTCTTTTCTGGGGCCCCAGCATTTT. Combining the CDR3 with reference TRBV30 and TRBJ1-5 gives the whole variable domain SQTIHQWPATLVQPVGSPLSLECTVEGTSNPNLYWYRQAAGRGLQLLFYSVGIGQISSEVPQNLSASRPQDRQFILSSKKLLLSDSGFYLCAWSVSFLGPQHFGDGTRLSIL.

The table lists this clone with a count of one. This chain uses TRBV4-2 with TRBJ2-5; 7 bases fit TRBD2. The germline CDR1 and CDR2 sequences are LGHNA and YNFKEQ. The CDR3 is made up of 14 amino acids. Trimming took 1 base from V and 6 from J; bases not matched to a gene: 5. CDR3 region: CASSQVGEGKTQYF. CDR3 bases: TGTGCCAGCAGCCAAGTTGGGGAGGGAAAGACCCAGTACTTC.

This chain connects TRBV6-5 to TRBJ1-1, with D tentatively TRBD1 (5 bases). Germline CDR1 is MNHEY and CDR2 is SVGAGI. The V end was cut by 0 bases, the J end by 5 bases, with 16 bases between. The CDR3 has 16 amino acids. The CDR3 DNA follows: TGTGCCAGCAGTTACTCGTGGGGGACCCCGAGAACTGAAGCTTTCTTT. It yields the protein CASSYSWGTPRTEAFF.

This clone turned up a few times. The CDR3 protein is CASSPGNRGYGYTF. The CDR3 DNA sequence: TGCGCCAGCAGCCCGGGAAACAGGGGCTATGGCTACACCTTC. The rearrangement links TRBV4-1 to TRBJ1-2; 7 positions match TRBD1. CDR1 and CDR2 (germline): MGHRA, YSYEKL. The trim removed 4 bases at V and 4 bases at J, leaving 6 bases unmatched. The CDR3 runs 14 residues.

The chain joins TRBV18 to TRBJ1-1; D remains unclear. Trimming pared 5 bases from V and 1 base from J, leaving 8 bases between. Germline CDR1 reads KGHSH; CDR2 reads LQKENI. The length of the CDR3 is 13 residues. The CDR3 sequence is CASSLGPNTEAFF. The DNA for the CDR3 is TGTGCCAGCTCATTGGGTCCGAACACTGAAGCTTTCTTT.